The next 6 T cell receptor beta chains were all read from a single sample in a study of CD8 T cells in ankylosing spondylitis. Using its own MiXCR run on the 5' RACE reads, TCRdb lists one record per CDR3 protein. The sample has more than 200,000 distinct CDR3 sequences; roughly a quarter are singletons. The material sequenced was blood, either unsorted or a sorted T cell fraction (not recorded which). Source of these receptors: a male donor with ankylosing spondylitis or in good health (not recorded which).

This clonotype was seen only once. V is TRBV10-3 and J is TRBJ2-7; D tentatively fits TRBD1 or TRBD2 (6 bases each). There are 14 residues in the CDR3. Trimming cost V 6 bases and J 0 bases, with 12 bases left between them. From germline, CDR1 is ENHRY and CDR2 SYGVKD. The CDR3 is CAIRLKGGSYEQYF. DNA of the CDR3: TGTGCCATCAGACTAAAGGGGGGCTCCTACGAGCAGTACTTC.

Many counts were recorded for this clonotype. The CDR3 bases are TGCAGCGTTGGAGGGGGCGAAGAGACCCAGTACTTC. Its translation is CSVGGGEETQYF. The genes are TRBV29-1 and TRBJ2-5, with TRBD1 matching 7 bases. The J segment lost 3 bases and the V segment lost 4 bases, leaving 2 bases of the junction unmatched. CDR1 and CDR2 from the germline V gene are SQVTM and ANQGSEA. The CDR3 length is 12 residues.

This clonotype was seen only a few times. The chain links TRBV6-1 to TRBJ2-7; the match to TRBD1 covers 9 bases. The junction had 5 bases not matched to a gene; V was cut back by 4 bases and J by 1 base. Germline V gives CDR1 MNHNS, CDR2 SASEGT. The CDR3 loop spans 15 amino acids. The CDR3 DNA reads TGTGCCAGCAGTGGCCGGGACAGGGCGTCCTACGAGCAGTACTTC. Its protein is CASSGRDRASYEQYF.

This clonotype has a handful of counts. This chain joins TRBV12-3 or TRBV12-4 and TRBJ2-5; D is possibly TRBD1 (6 bases). The V and J ends lost 7 bases and 2 bases respectively, with 11 bases between them. This CDR3 has 13 amino acids. The CDR3 here is CASIQTGQETQYF. The CDR3 region has the DNA TGTGCCAGCATACAGACAGGTCAAGAGACCCAGTACTTC.

The gene calls are TRBV20-1 and TRBJ2-4, with TRBD2 as a possible D gene (5 bases). V gave up 5 bases and J gave up 2 bases, with 16 bases separating them. The CDR3 sequence is 15 residues long. Germline V CDR1 and CDR2: DFQATT, SNEGSKA (reference sequence). The CDR3 DNA sequence: TGCAGTGCTTTCCGGGATTCCCTGCCCAAAAACATTCAGTACTTC. Protein product: CSAFRDSLPKNIQYF.

This clonotype was seen a few times. The chain employs TRBV7-9 and TRBJ2-2; D is uncertain. This CDR3 comprises 14 residues. CDR1 SEHNR and CDR2 FQNEAQ come from the germline V gene (reference sequence). Between the trimmed V and J ends, which lost 5 bases and 1 base, there was a span of 8 bases. CDR3 coding DNA: TGTGCCAGCAGCCAGACACTGAACACCGGGGAGCTGTTTTTT. Translated, it gives CASSQTLNTGELFF.